This entry concerns a single TCR beta chain. As yet, its antigen is unknown. From germline, CDR1 is LNHDA and CDR2 SQIVND (reference sequence). The V gene lost 3 bases and the J gene lost 5 bases, with 11 bases spanning the gap. The CDR3 contains 14 residues. This sample stems from a study of regulatory T cells in long-lasting Graves disease. Study-level findings and limits: Newly diagnosed disease favored TRBV20-1 and TRBJ2-1 over persistent disease. Analysis covered peripheral blood alone, not thyroid tissue.

Time point defined: newly diagnosed GD, antithyroid drugs for less than 3 months. PBMC RNA was the source of the TCR library. Arm-PCR of CDR3 regions and iRepertoire HTBI primers were used to build TCR beta libraries. TCRdb processed the multiplex PCR reads anew with MiXCR; each CDR3 protein has one entry. The sample has approximately 470,000 distinct CDR3 sequences, around 15% seen once. These data were also filed under a second study, of T cells in Graves' hyperthyroidism and ophthalmopathy. That paper adds: Graves' hyperthyroidism was deemed stable given no ophthalmopathy progression within 18 months.

The TCR was taken from a man in his forties with Graves disease. The material was peripheral blood mononuclear cells (PBMCs), obtained at new diagnosis, from a patient treated with antithyroid drugs. The chain joins TRBV19 to TRBJ1-5; D is perhaps TRBD1 (5 bases). The CDR3 DNA follows: TGTGCCAGTAGTATCCCAGGGAGCGATCAGCCCCAGCATTTT. Protein: CASSIPGSDQPQHF.